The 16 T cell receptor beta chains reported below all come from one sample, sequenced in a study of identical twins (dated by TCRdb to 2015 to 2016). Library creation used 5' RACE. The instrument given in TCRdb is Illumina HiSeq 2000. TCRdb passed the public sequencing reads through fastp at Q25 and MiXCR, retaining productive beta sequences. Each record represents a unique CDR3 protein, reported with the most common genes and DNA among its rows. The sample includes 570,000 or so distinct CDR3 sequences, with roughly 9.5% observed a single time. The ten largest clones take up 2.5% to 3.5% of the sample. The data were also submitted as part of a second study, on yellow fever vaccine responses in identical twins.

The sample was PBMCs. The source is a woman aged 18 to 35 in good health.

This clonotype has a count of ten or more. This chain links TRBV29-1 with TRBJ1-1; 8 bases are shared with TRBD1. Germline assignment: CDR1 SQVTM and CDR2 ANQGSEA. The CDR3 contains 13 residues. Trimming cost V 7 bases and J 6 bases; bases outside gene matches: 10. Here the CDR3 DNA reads TGCAGCGCCCCGGACAGGGTTGCACCTGAAGCTTTCTTT. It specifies CSAPDRVAPEAFF.

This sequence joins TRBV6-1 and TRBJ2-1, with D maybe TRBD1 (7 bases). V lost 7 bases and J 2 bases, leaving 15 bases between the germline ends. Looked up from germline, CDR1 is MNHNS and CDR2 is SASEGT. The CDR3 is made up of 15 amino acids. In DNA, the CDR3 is TGTGCCAGCAACTTCAGGGGGGATGCCTACAATGAGCAGTTCTTC. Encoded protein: CASNFRGDAYNEQFF.

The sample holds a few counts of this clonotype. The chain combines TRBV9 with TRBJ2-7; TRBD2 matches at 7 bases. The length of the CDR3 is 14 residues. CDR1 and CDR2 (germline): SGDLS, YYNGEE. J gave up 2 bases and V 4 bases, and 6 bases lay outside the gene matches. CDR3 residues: CASSSSGIPYEQYF. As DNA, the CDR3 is TGTGCCAGCAGCTCCAGCGGGATCCCCTACGAGCAGTACTTC.

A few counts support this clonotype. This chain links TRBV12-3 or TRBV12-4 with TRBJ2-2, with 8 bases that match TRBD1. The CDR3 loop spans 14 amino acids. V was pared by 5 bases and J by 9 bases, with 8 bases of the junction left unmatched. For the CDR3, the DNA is TGTGCCAGCAGTCGCGACAGGGGAGAAAGGGAGCTGTTTTTT. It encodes CASSRDRGERELFF.

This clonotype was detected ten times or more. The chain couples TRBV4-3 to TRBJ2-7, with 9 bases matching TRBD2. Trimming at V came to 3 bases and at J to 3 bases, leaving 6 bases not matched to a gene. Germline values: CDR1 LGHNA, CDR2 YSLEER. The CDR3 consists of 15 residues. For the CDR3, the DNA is TGCGCCAGCAGCCAGAGGACTAGCGCTGTCTACGAGCAGTACTTC. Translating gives CASSQRTSAVYEQYF.

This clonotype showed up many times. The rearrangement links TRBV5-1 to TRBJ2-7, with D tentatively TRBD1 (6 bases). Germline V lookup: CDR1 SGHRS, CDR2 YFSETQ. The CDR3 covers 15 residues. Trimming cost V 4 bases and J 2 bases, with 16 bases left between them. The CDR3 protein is CASSQKGTKTYEQYF. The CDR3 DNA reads TGCGCCAGCAGCCAGAAAGGGACAAAGACCTACGAGCAGTACTTC.

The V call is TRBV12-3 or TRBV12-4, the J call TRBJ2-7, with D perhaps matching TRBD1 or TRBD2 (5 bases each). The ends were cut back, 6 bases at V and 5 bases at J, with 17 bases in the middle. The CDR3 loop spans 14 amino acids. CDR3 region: CASSYGTLSDEQYF. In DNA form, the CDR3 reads TGTGCCAGCAGCTACGGGACCTTAAGTGACGAGCAGTACTTC.

CDR3 in amino acids: CASSPWGRAGETQYF. CDR3 nucleotide sequence: TGTGCCAGCAGCCCTTGGGGCAGGGCAGGGGAGACCCAGTACTTC. The rearrangement joins TRBV7-9 to TRBJ2-5; D is possibly TRBD1 (5 bases). The V end was cut by 5 bases, the J end by 5 bases, with 18 bases between. From germline, CDR1 is SEHNR and CDR2 FQNEAQ (reference sequence). This CDR3 spans 15 amino acids. Using reference TRBV7-9 and TRBJ2-5 for the parts outside the CDR3, the full variable domain is DTGVSQNPRHKITKRGQNVTFRCDPISEHNRLYWYRQTLGQGPEFLTYFQNEAQLEKSRLLSDRFSAERPKGSFSTLEIQRTEQGDSAMYLCASSPWGRAGETQYFGPGTRLLVL.

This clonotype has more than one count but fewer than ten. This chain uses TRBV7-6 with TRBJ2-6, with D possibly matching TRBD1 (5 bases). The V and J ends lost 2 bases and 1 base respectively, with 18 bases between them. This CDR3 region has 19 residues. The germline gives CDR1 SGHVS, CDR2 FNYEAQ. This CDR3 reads CASSLSRVSRSSGANVLTF. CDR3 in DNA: TGTGCCAGCAGCTTAAGCAGGGTATCTAGGAGTTCTGGGGCCAACGTCCTGACTTTC.

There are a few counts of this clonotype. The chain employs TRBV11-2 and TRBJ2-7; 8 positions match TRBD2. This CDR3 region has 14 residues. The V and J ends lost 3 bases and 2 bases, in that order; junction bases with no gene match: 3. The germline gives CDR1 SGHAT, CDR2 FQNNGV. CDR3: CASSFGTSPYEQYF. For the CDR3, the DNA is TGTGCCAGCAGCTTCGGGACTAGTCCCTACGAGCAGTACTTC.

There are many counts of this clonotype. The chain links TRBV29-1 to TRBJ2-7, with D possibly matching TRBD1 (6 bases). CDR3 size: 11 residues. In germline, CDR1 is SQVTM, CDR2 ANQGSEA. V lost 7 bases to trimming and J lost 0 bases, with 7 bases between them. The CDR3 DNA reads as TGCAGCGGGACAGTCTCCTACGAGCAGTACTTC. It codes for CSGTVSYEQYF.

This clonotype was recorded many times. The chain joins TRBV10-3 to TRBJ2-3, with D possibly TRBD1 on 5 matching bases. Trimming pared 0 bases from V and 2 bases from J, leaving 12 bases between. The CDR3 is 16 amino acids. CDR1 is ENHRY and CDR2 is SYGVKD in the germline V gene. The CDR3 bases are TGTGCCATCAGTGAGTCCCAGGGCCTGGTCACAGATACGCAGTATTTT. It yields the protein CAISESQGLVTDTQYF.

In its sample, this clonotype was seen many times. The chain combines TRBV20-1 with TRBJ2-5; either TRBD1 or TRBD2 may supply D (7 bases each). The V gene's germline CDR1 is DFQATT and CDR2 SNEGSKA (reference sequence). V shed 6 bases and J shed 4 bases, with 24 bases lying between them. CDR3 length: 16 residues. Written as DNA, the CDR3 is TGCAGTGCCCAGGGGGGGTGGCTTCGAGATGGAGAGACCCAGTACTTC. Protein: CSAQGGWLRDGETQYF.

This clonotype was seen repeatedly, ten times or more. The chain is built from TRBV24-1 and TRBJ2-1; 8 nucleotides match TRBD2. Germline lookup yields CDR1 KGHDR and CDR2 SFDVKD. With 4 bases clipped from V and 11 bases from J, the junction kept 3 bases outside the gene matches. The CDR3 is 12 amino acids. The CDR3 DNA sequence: TGTGCCACCAGTGAATTAGCGGGAAAGCAGTTCTTC. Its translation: CATSELAGKQFF.

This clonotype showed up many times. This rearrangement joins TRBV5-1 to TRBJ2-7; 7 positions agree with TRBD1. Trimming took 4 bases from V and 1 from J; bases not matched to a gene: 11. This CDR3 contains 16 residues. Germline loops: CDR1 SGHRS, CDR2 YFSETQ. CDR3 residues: CASSQDLDRFSYEQYF. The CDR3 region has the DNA TGCGCCAGCAGCCAGGACCTGGACAGGTTTTCCTACGAGCAGTACTTC.

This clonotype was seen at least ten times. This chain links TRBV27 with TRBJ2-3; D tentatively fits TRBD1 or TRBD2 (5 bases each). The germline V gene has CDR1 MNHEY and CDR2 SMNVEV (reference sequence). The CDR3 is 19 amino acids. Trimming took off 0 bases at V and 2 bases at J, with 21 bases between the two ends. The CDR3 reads CASSLSFRVGSHLTDTQYF. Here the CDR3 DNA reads TGTGCCAGCAGTTTATCATTCAGGGTTGGGAGTCACCTCACAGATACGCAGTATTTT.